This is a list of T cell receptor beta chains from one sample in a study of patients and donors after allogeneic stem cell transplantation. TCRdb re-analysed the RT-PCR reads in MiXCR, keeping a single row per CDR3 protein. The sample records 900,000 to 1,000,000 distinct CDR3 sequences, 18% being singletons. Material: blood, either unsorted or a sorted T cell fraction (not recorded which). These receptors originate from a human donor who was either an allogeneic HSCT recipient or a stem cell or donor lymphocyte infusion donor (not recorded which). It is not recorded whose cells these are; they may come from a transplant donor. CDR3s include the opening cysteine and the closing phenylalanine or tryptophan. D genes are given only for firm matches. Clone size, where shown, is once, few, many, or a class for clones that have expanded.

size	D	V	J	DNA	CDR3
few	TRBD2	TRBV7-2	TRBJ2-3	TGTGCCAGCAGGCGAGGACTAGCGGGGGTATCAGATACGCAGTATTTT	CASRRGLAGVSDTQYF
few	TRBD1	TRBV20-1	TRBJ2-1	TGCAGTGCACCTTATTGGGACAGCTCATACAATGAGCAGTTCTTC	CSAPYWDSSYNEQFF
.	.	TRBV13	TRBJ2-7	TGTGCCAGCAGCTTATCAGCCCCCACCGAGCAGTACTTC	CASSLSAPTEQYF
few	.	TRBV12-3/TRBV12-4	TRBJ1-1	TGTGCCAGCACCCCGGGGGTAGGGGCCTCTGAAGCTTTCTTT	CASTPGVGASEAFF
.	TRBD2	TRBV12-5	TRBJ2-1	TGTGCTAGTGCCGTGGTTTCTAGCGGATACAATGAGCAGTTCTTC	CASAVVSSGYNEQFF
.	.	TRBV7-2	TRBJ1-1	TGTGCCAGCAGCTTAGCGCCTCCTGGTCAGGGGATGAACACTGAAGCTTTCTTT	CASSLAPPGQGMNTEAFF
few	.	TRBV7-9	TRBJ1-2	TGTGCCAGCGGGGTTCCCCGGGGGTTTAAGACATACACCTTC	CASGVPRGFKTYTF
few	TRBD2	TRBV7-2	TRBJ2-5	TGTGCCAGCAGCCCTAGCGGGACGGTCCAAGAGACCCAGTACTTC	CASSPSGTVQETQYF
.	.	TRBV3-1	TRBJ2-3	TGTGCCAGCAGCCGGGACGCCAGCACAGATACGCAGTATTTT	CASSRDASTDTQYF
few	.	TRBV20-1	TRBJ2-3	TGCAGTGCCCCAGGGGGGGCAACAGATACGCAGTATTTT	CSAPGGATDTQYF
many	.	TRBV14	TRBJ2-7	TGTGCAAGTTCGCAGGCCTCTGAGCAGTACTTC	CASSQASEQYF
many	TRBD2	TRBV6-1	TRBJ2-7	TGTGCCAGCAAAGGGACTAGGTCCGACGAGCAGTACTTC	CASKGTRSDEQYF
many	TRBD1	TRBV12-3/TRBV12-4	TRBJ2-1	TGTGCCAGCAGTTTGACAGGGGGCCTCAATGAGCAGTTCTTC	CASSLTGGLNEQFF
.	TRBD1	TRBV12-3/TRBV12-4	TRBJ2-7	TGTGCCAGCAGTCTACGGACAGGGGGCGTCCACGAGCAGTACTTC	CASSLRTGGVHEQYF
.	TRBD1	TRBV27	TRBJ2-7	TGTGCCAGCAGTTTATCCGGACAGGTCCACGAGCAGTACTTC	CASSLSGQVHEQYF
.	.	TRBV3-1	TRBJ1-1	TGTGCCAGCAGCCCCCTCGGGAGGCTGGCTTTCTTT	CASSPLGRLAFF
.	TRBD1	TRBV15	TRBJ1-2	TGTGCCACCAGCAGAACGACGGACAGGCCGTCTAACTATGGCTACACCTTC	CATSRTTDRPSNYGYTF
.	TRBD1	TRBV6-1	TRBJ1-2	TGTGCCAGCAGTGAAGGACAGGGAGGGGTCTATGGCTACACCTTC	CASSEGQGGVYGYTF
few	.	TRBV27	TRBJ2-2	TGTGCCAGCAGTTTACTCCTTATGACCGGGGAGCTGTTTTTT	CASSLLLMTGELFF
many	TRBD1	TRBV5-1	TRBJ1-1	TGCGCCAGCAGCTTGGGACAGGGGGCTACTGAAGCTTTCTTT	CASSLGQGATEAFF
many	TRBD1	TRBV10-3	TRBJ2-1	TGTGCCACCGAGGGACAGGGGAGACACAATGAGCAGTTCTTC	CATEGQGRHNEQFF
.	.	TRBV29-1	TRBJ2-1	TGCAGCGTTGAAGATGTCAGGGACCATGAGCAGTTCTTC	CSVEDVRDHEQFF
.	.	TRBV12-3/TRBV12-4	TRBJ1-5	TGTGCCAGCAGTTTAAATGTTCCAGGACGCAATCAGCCCCAGCATTTT	CASSLNVPGRNQPQHF
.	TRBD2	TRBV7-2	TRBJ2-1	TGTGCCAGCAGCCCCCGGGTTCTAGCGGGGGGCAATGAGCAGTTCTTC	CASSPRVLAGGNEQFF
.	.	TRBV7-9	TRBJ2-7	TGTGCCAGCAGCTTAAGACAGAGACCCTACGAGCAGTACTTC	CASSLRQRPYEQYF
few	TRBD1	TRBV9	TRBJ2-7	TGTGCCAGCAGCGTAGGGAGGACAGGGTTATACGAGCAGTACTTC	CASSVGRTGLYEQYF
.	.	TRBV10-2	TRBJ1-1	TGCGCCAGCAGTGATAAGGGTATGGGCGCTTTCTTT	CASSDKGMGAFF
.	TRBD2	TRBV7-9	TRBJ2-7	TGTGCCAGCAGTCCGGGCGGGGGAAACTACGAGCAGTACTTC	CASSPGGGNYEQYF
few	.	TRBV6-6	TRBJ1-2	TGTGCCAGCAGTTACGGGGTTCCCTATGGCTACACCTTC	CASSYGVPYGYTF
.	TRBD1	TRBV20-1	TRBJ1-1	TGCAGTGCTCCTGACAGGGGGAACACTGAAGCTTTCTTT	CSAPDRGNTEAFF
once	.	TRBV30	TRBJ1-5	TGTGCCTGGAGTACGGCTGGGCAGCCCCAGCATTTT	CAWSTAGQPQHF
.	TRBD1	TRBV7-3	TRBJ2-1	TGTGCCAGCAGCGTGGACAGGCTTAACAATGAGCAGTTCTTC	CASSVDRLNNEQFF
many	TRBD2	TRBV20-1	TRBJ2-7	TGCAGTGCTAGAAGACTAGCGGGAGGCGAGCAGTACTTC	CSARRLAGGEQYF
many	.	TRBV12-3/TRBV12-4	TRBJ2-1	TGTGCCAGTTTGGGGCAAAGCAGCTCCTACAATGAGCAGTTCTTC	CASLGQSSSYNEQFF
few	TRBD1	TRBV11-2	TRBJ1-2	TGTGCCAGCAGCCCCGGGACAGGGGTTCTCTATGGCTACACCTTC	CASSPGTGVLYGYTF
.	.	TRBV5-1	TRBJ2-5	TGCGCCAGCAGCTTGAACGGGTACCAAGAGACCCAGTACTTC	CASSLNGYQETQYF
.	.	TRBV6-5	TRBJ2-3	TGTGCCAGCAGTTACTCGGCTAACCCTAGCACAGATACGCAGTATTTT	CASSYSANPSTDTQYF
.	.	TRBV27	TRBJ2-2	TGTGCCAGCAGTCAACTTAAGGACTTCCCCTTGAACACCGGGGAGCTGTTTTTT	CASSQLKDFPLNTGELFF